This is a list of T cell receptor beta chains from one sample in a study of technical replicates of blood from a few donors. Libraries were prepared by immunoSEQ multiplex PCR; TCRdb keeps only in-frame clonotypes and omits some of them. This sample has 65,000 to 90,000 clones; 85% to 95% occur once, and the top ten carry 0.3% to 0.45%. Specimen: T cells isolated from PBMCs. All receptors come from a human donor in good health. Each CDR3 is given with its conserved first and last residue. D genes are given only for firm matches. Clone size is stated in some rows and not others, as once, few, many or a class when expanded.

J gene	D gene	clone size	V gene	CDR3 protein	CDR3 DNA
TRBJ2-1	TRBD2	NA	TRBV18	CASSPTREGYNEQFF	TGTGCCAGCTCACCAACGCGGGAGGGATACAATGAGCAGTTCTTC
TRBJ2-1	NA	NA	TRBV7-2	CASSLASAGRYNEQFF	TGTGCCAGCAGCTTAGCGAGCGCGGGGAGATACAATGAGCAGTTCTTC
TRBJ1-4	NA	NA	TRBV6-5	CATWASWNEKLFF	TGTGCCACCTGGGCCAGCTGGAATGAAAAACTGTTTTTT
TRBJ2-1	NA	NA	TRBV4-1	CASSQEFRNEQFF	TGCGCCAGCAGCCAAGAGTTCCGCAATGAGCAGTTCTTC
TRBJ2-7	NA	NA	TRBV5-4	CASSFRETPYEQYF	TGTGCCAGCAGCTTCCGGGAAACCCCCTACGAGCAGTACTTC
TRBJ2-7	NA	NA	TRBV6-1	CASSVPTTGSYEQYF	TGTGCCAGCAGTGTTCCGACGACGGGCTCCTACGAGCAGTACTTC
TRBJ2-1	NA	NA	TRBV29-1	CSVGFGNEQFF	TGCAGCGTTGGGTTCGGGAATGAGCAGTTCTTC
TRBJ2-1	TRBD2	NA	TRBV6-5	CASSPRGGGNEQFF	TGTGCCAGCAGCCCCCGGGGGGGTGGCAATGAGCAGTTCTTC
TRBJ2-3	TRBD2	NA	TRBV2	CASSRLAGKDTQYF	TGTGCCAGCAGTAGACTAGCGGGAAAAGATACGCAGTATTTT
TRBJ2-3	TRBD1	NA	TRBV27	CASSGQGSTDTQYF	TGTGCCAGCAGCGGACAGGGAAGCACAGATACGCAGTATTTT
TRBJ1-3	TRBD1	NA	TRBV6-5	CASSLQGAGNTIYF	TGTGCCAGCAGTTTACAGGGGGCTGGAAACACCATATATTTT
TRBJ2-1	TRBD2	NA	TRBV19	CASSPSGVYNEQFF	TGTGCCAGTAGTCCTAGCGGGGTTTACAATGAGCAGTTCTTC
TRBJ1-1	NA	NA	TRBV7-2	CASSSTPNTEAFF	TGTGCCAGCAGCTCGACACCGAACACTGAAGCTTTCTTT
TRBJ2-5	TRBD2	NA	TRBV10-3	CAISGGTSGIETQYF	TGTGCCATCAGTGGGGGGACTAGCGGGATTGAGACCCAGTACTTC
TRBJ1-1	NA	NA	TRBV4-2	CASSHERRAMNTEAFF	TGTGCCAGCAGCCACGAACGGAGAGCCATGAACACTGAAGCTTTCTTT
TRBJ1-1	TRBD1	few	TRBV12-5	CASGLVRIIGQGITEAFF	TGTGCTAGTGGTTTGGTAAGGATTATCGGACAGGGAATCACTGAAGCTTTCTTT
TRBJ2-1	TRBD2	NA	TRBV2	CASSELVSGSESYNEQFF	TGTGCCAGCAGTGAACTTGTTAGCGGGAGTGAATCCTACAATGAGCAGTTCTTC
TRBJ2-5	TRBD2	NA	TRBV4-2	CASSHPGATSGYPQETQYF	TGTGCCAGCAGCCACCCAGGGGCTACTAGCGGGTACCCTCAAGAGACCCAGTACTTC
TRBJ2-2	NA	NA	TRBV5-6	CASSLSWGLRGDTGELFF	TGTGCCAGCAGCTTGAGTTGGGGACTTCGCGGGGACACCGGGGAGCTGTTTTTT
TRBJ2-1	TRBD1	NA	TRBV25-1	CASSDPRRGMHNEQFF	TGTGCCAGCAGTGACCCCCGCAGGGGGATGCACAATGAGCAGTTCTTC
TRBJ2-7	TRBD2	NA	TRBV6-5	CASRTSGSLYF	TGTGCCAGCAGAACTAGCGGGAGTCTGTACTTC
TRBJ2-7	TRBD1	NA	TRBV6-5	CASTREQGIYEQYF	TGTGCCAGCACTAGGGAACAGGGGATCTACGAGCAGTACTTC
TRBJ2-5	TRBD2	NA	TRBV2	CASKVRASGRSETQYF	TGTGCCAGCAAGGTTAGGGCTAGCGGGAGATCGGAGACCCAGTACTTC
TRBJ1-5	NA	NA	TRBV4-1	CASSQYRAQPQHF	TGCGCCAGCAGCCAGTACAGGGCTCAGCCCCAGCATTTT
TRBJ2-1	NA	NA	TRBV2	CASSGTAGSSYNEQFF	TGTGCCAGCAGCGGGACGGCGGGGAGCTCCTACAATGAGCAGTTCTTC
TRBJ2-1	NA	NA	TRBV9	CASSVAGFSYNEQFF	TGTGCCAGCAGCGTAGCCGGTTTCTCCTACAATGAGCAGTTCTTC
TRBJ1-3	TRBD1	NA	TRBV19	CASSLGQNSGNTIYF	TGTGCCAGTAGTTTGGGACAGAACTCTGGAAACACCATATATTTT
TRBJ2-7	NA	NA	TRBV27	CASSSMYEQYF	TGTGCCAGCAGTTCCATGTACGAGCAGTACTTC
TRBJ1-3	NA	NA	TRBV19	CASTLGPGQHPGNTIYF	TGTGCCAGTACCCTGGGCCCAGGCCAACACCCTGGAAACACCATATATTTT
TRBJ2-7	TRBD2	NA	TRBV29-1	CSVTTSPHEQYF	TGCAGCGTGACGACTAGCCCCCACGAGCAGTACTTC
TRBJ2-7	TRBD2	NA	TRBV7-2	CASSPTPGLAGTYEQYF	TGTGCCAGCAGTCCCACTCCGGGACTAGCGGGCACCTACGAGCAGTACTTC
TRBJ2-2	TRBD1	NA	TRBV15	CATSRRTGATGELFF	TGTGCCACCAGCAGACGGACAGGGGCGACCGGGGAGCTGTTTTTT
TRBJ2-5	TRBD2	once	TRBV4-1	CASSRLTSGSISETQYF	TGCGCCAGCAGCCGGCTGACTAGCGGGAGCATTTCCGAGACCCAGTACTTC
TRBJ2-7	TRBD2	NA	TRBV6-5	CASSYRAERESYEQYF	TGTGCCAGCAGTTACAGGGCGGAGCGGGAGTCCTACGAGCAGTACTTC
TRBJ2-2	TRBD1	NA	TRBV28	CASSLGQGSAGELFF	TGTGCCAGCAGTTTGGGACAGGGGTCCGCCGGGGAGCTGTTTTTT
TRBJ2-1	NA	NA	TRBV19	CASSIKWLGHEQFF	TGTGCCAGTAGTATAAAGTGGCTGGGGCATGAGCAGTTCTTC
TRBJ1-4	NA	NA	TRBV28	CASSSQGVNEKLFF	TGTGCCAGCAGTTCACAGGGTGTGAATGAAAAACTGTTTTTT
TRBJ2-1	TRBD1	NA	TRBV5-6	CASSLGDSYNEQFF	TGTGCCAGCAGCTTGGGGGACAGCTACAATGAGCAGTTCTTC
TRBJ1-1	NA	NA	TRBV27	CASSNNRVNTEAFF	TGTGCCAGCAGCAACAACAGGGTGAACACTGAAGCTTTCTTT
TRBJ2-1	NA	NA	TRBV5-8	CASSLDLGVPRNEQFF	TGTGCCAGCAGCTTGGATCTCGGGGTTCCCCGCAATGAGCAGTTCTTC
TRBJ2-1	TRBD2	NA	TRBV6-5	CASSYVREDEQFF	TGTGCCAGCAGTTATGTGCGGGAGGATGAGCAGTTCTTC
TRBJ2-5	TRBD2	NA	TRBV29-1	CSVGKREQATQYF	TGCAGCGTTGGAAAGCGGGAGCAGGCGACCCAGTACTTC